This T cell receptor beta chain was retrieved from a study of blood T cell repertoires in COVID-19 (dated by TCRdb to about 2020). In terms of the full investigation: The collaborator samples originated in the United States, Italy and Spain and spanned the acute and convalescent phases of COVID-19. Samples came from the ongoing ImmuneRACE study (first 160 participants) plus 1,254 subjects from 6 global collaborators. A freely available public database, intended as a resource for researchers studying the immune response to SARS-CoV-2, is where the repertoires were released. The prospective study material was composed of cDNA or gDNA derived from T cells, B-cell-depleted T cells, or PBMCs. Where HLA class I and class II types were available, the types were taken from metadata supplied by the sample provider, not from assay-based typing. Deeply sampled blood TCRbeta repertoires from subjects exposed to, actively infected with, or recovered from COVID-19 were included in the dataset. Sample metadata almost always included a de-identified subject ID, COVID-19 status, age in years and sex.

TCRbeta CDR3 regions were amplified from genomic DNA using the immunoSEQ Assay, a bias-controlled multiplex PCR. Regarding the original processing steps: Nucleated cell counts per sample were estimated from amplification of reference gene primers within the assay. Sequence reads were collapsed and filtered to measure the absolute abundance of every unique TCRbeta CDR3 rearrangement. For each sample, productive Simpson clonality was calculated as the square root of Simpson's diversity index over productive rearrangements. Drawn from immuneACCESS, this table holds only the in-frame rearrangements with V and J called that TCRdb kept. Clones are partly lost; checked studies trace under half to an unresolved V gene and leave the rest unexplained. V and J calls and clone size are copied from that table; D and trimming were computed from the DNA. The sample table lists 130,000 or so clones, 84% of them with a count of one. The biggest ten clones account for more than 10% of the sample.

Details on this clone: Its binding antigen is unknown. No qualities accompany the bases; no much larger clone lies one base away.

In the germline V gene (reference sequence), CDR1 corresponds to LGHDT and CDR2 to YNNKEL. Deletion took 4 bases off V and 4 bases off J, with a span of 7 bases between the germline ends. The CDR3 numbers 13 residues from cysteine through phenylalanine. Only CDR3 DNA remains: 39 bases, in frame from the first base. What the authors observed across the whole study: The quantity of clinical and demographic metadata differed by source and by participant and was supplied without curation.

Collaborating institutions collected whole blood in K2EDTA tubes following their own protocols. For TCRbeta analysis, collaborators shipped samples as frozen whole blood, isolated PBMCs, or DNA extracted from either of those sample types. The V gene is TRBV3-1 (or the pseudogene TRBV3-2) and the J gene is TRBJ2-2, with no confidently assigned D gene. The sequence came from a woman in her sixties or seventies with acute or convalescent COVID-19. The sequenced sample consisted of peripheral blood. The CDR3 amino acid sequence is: CASSPRVTGELFF. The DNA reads TGTGCCAGCAGCCCCCGGGTCACCGGGGAGCTGTTTTTT.